The following is a T cell receptor (beta chain) sequence with its context. Its antigen is unidentified. Per the original data handling: Owing to the provision of junction-only sequences devoid of quality scores by immunoSEQ, filtering differed. TCRdb's copy holds only in-frame clones and misses some; the assay was immunoSEQ multiplex PCR. V, J and clone size reflect that table, while D and trimming were determined from the DNA. The sample records 180,000 or so clones, over 85% being singletons. CDR1 MDHEN and CDR2 SYDVKM come from the germline V gene. This CDR3 is built from 14 residues. V lost 5 bases and J lost 8; bases outside the gene matches: 8. The record originates from a study of shared clonotypes between healthy human individuals. General observations from the study: Non-shared clonotypes showed lower generation probabilities than clonotypes common to all four donors. Sharing across four donors was highest in naive CD4 (about 5%) and lowest in memory CD8 (around 0.4%).

The receptor was derived from a woman aged 30 to 39 in good health. The gene calls are TRBV28 and TRBJ2-3, with 9 bases fitting TRBD1. The sample comprised naive CD4+ T cells sorted from blood. Stated subset: CD45RA+ positively selected. The chain's CDR3 is CASSVPGQGGTQYF. The CDR3, as DNA: TGTGCCAGCAGTGTCCCGGGACAGGGAGGTACGCAGTATTTT. The whole variable domain, remainder taken from reference TRBV28 and TRBJ2-3, is DVKVTQSSRYLVKRTGEKVFLECVQDMDHENMFWYRQDPGLGLRLIYFSYDVKMKEKGDIPEGYSVSREKKERFSLILESASTNQTSMYLCASSVPGQGGTQYFGPGTRLTVL.